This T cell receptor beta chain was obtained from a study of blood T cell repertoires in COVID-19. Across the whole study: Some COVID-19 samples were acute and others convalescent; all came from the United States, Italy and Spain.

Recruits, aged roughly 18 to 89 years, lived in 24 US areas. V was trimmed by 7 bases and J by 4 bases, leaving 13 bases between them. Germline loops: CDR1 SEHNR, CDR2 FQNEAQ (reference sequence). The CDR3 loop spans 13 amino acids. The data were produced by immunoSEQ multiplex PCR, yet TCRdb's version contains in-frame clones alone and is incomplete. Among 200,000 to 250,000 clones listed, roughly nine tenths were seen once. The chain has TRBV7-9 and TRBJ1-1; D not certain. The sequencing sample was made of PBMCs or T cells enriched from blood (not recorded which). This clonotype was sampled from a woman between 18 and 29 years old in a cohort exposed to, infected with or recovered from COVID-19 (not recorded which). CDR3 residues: CASTSARFTEAFF. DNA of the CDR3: TGTGCCAGCACATCCGCACGGTTCACTGAAGCTTTCTTT. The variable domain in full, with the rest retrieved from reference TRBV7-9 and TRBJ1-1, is DTGVSQNPRHKITKRGQNVTFRCDPISEHNRLYWYRQTLGQGPEFLTYFQNEAQLEKSRLLSDRFSAERPKGSFSTLEIQRTEQGDSAMYLCASTSARFTEAFFGQGTRLTVV.